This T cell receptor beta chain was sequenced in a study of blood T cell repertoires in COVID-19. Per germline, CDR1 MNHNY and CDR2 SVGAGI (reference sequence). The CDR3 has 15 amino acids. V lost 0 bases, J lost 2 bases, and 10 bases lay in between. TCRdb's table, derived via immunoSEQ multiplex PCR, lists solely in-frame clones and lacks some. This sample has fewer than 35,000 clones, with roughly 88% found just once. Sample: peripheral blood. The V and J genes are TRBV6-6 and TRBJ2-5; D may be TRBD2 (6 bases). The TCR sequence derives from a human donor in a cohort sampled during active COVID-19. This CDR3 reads CASSYSRLVQETQYF. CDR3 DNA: TGTGCCAGCAGTTACTCCCGACTAGTACAAGAGACCCAGTACTTC.